The rows below give T cell receptor beta chains drawn from one sample of a study of STAT5B mutations in CD4+ large granular lymphocyte leukemia. TCRdb's copy holds only in-frame clones and misses some; the assay was immunoSEQ multiplex PCR. The table has over 30,000 clones, roughly nine tenths seen once. The sequenced sample consisted of CD4+ T cells from blood buffy coats. The receptors derive from a human donor in good health. CDR3s include the opening cysteine and the closing phenylalanine or tryptophan. Each record gives: V gene, J gene, CDR3 protein.

>TRBV23-1|TRBJ2-1
CASSQSGEREYYNEQFF
>TRBV6-6|TRBJ1-1
CASSYGQSRYEAFF
>TRBV29-1|TRBJ1-2
CSVEDPGTSYGYTF
>TRBV29-1|TRBJ2-3
CSVGGVGDTQYF
>TRBV18|TRBJ2-3
CASSPPMGNTDTQYF
>TRBV7-6|TRBJ2-7
CASSPGQGGGTYEQYF
>TRBV7-9|TRBJ2-7
CASSSEQQYF
>TRBV18|TRBJ2-5
CASSPIPGETQYF
>TRBV7-7|TRBJ2-3
CASSLGGAMDTQYF
>TRBV19|TRBJ2-1
CASSIADLTTYNEQFF
>TRBV10-3|TRBJ1-1
CAISDGVNTEAFF
>TRBV14|TRBJ2-7
CASSQALAGGLNEQYF
>TRBV5-1|TRBJ2-2
CASSLLAGGPGTGELFF
>TRBV20-1|TRBJ2-7
CSASAGLEQYF
>TRBV5-1|TRBJ2-7
CASSLGTSGPYEQYF
>TRBV7-9|TRBJ2-3
CASSLASDTQYF
>TRBV6-1|TRBJ2-5
CASSRPGTRETQYF
>TRBV6-5|TRBJ1-5
CASSTGAGVNQPQHF
>TRBV28|TRBJ2-7
CASSLGGNREGEQYF
>TRBV7-2|TRBJ1-2
CASSLAPANYGYTF
>TRBV2|TRBJ2-7
CASSPGTGRNEQYF